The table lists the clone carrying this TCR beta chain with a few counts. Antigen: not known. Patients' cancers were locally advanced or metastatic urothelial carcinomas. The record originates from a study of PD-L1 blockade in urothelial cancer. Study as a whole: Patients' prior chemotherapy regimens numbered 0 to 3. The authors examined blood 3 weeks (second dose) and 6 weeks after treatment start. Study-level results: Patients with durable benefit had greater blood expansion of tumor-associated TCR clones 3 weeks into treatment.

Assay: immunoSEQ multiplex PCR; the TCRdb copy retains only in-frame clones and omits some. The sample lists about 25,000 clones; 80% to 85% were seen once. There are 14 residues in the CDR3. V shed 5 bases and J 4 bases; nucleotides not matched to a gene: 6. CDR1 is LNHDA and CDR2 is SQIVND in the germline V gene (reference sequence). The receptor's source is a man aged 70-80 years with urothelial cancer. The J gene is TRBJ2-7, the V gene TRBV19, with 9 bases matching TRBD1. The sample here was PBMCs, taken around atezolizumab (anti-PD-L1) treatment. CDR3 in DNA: TGTGCCAGTAGTTTGACAGGGGGGAAGTACGAGCAGTACTTC. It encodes CASSLTGGKYEQYF.